Below, 18 T cell receptor beta chains from the same sample are listed, as sequenced in a study of T cell repertoires in cytomegalovirus infection. TCRdb passed the reads through MiXCR, listing each CDR3 protein once. This table has more than 650,000 distinct CDR3 sequences, 35% to 45% appearing once. Sequenced input: PBMCs. The receptors stem from a human donor in good health (CMV status not recorded). Some clones in this sample may be carry-over from other donors' samples.

This clonotype was counted only a few times. V gene TRBV12-3 or TRBV12-4 combines with J gene TRBJ1-4; TRBD1 might be the D (5 bases). Trimming took off 5 bases at V and 7 bases at J, with 17 bases between the two ends. CDR3 length equals 15 residues. DNA for the CDR3: TGTGCCAGCAGTACCGTAGGGGCCTCGGGTGAAAAACTGTTTTTT. The encoded protein is CASSTVGASGEKLFF.

V gene TRBV29-1 combines with J gene TRBJ1-1; D not certain. In germline, CDR1 is SQVTM, CDR2 ANQGSEA. The CDR3 spans 12 residues. V was cut by 7 bases and J by 11 bases, with 20 bases left in between. The CDR3 coding sequence is TGCAGCGCTCTCGCCGGTCCCGACGAGGCTTTCTTT. Its protein product is CSALAGPDEAFF. Filled out from reference TRBV29-1 and TRBJ1-1, the complete variable domain reads SAVISQKPSRDICQRGTSLTIQCQVDSQVTMMFWYRQQPGQSLTLIATANQGSEATYESGFVIDKFPISRPNLTFSTLTVSNMSPEDSSIYLCSALAGPDEAFFGQGTRLTVV.

This clonotype was detected many times. This chain joins TRBV7-2 and TRBJ2-7; 7 bases map to TRBD2. The CDR3 length is 15 residues. Germline V gives CDR1 SGHTA, CDR2 FQGNSA. The V gene end was trimmed by 5 bases and the J gene end by 4 bases; junction bases not matched to a gene: 11. Here the CDR3 reads CASSPDGAGRYEQYF. CDR3 sequence (DNA): TGTGCCAGCAGCCCCGACGGAGCGGGGCGTTACGAGCAGTACTTC.

The chain uses TRBV28 and TRBJ1-1, with D perhaps TRBD1 (6 bases). V lost 4 bases to trimming and J lost 1 base, with 16 bases between them. The CDR3 covers 16 residues. The germline CDR1 and CDR2 sequences are MDHEN and SYDVKM. The CDR3 is CASSWTAGEENTEAFF. The CDR3 nucleotides are TGTGCCAGCAGTTGGACGGCAGGGGAGGAGAACACTGAAGCTTTCTTT.

This clonotype was seen a few times. The chain employs TRBV19 and TRBJ1-2; tentative D call: TRBD1 (6 bases). There are 13 residues in the CDR3. CDR1 and CDR2 from the germline V gene are LNHDA and SQIVND (reference sequence). Trimming pared 6 bases from V and 4 bases from J, leaving 12 bases between. The CDR3 loop reads CASRLQGTYGYTF. The DNA for the CDR3 is TGTGCCAGTAGACTCCAGGGGACCTATGGCTACACCTTC.

The chain recombines TRBV27 with TRBJ1-1; the match to TRBD1 covers 8 bases. The germline CDR1 and CDR2 sequences are MNHEY and SMNVEV (reference sequence). The CDR3 loop spans 14 amino acids. Unmatched junction bases numbered 7, after V lost 5 bases and J lost 5 bases. This CDR3 reads CASSTLTGVTEAFF. CDR3 DNA sequence: TGTGCCAGCAGTACCTTGACAGGGGTGACTGAAGCTTTCTTT.

CDR3 in amino acids: CASSGTGFNNEQFF. The CDR3 coding sequence is TGTGCCAGTAGTGGTACGGGGTTTAACAATGAGCAGTTCTTC. The chain uses TRBV19 and TRBJ2-1, with D maybe TRBD2 (5 bases). CDR1 LNHDA and CDR2 SQIVND come from the germline V gene (reference sequence). V gave up 5 bases and J gave up 5 bases, with 13 bases separating them. The CDR3 has 14 residues. The entire variable domain, with the rest obtained from reference TRBV19 and TRBJ2-1, is as follows: DGGITQSPKYLFRKEGQNVTLSCEQNLNHDAMYWYRQDPGQGLRLIYYSQIVNDFQKGDIAEGYSVSREKKESFPLTVTSAQKNPTAFYLCASSGTGFNNEQFFGPGTRLTVL.

This chain links TRBV20-1 with TRBJ1-6, with D hard to call. V lost 3 bases and J 7 bases, leaving 13 bases between the germline ends. The CDR3 has 14 amino acids. Per the germline V gene, CDR1 is DFQATT and CDR2 is SNEGSKA (reference sequence). CDR3 sequence reads: CSARAQKENSPLHF. CDR3 sequence (DNA): TGCAGTGCTAGGGCACAGAAAGAAAATTCACCCCTCCACTTT.

The V gene is TRBV12-3 or TRBV12-4, the J gene TRBJ2-1; 9 nucleotides align to TRBD2. CDR3 length equals 15 residues. Trimming removed 4 bases from V and 5 bases from J; junction bases left unmatched: 6. CDR3 DNA: TGTGCCAGCAGTTGGGCGGGGGGGCGAAACAATGAGCAGTTCTTC. It yields the protein CASSWAGGRNNEQFF.

This clonotype occurred a few times. CDR3 DNA sequence: TGTGCCAGCAGCTTAATGTTGGATTCGGGAGGTGAGCAGTTCTTC. Translating gives CASSLMLDSGGEQFF. V usage is TRBV7-6 and J usage is TRBJ2-1; 7 bases agree with TRBD2. After removal of 2 bases from V and 9 bases from J, the junction contained 10 bases not matched to a gene. In germline, CDR1 is SGHVS, CDR2 FNYEAQ. The CDR3 length is 15 residues.

Concerning this clonotype: A much larger clone lies one base from this, so it may be a read error. Because the CDR3 is missing its conserved closing phenylalanine or tryptophan, this is likely a read error. This rearrangement joins TRBV27 to TRBJ2-7; 13 nucleotides match TRBD2. CDR1 MNHEY and CDR2 SMNVEV come from the germline V gene (reference sequence). This CDR3 has 18 amino acids. V gave up 5 bases and J gave up 0 bases; unmatched junction bases: 10. This chain's CDR3 is CASSPGLAGEGPSYEQYL. As DNA, the CDR3 is TGTGCCAGCAGTCCCGGACTAGCGGGAGAGGGACCCTCCTACGAGCAGTACTTA.

This clonotype appeared a few times. The chain couples TRBV6-4 to TRBJ2-7; 8 bases are a match to TRBD1. Germline CDR1 and CDR2: MRHNA and SNTAGT. The junction had 12 bases not matched to a gene; V was cut back by 4 bases and J by 7 bases. The CDR3 is made up of 15 amino acids. The CDR3 nucleotides are TGTGCCAGCAGTGCACCCTGGACAGGGTTGGAGGAGCAGTACTTC. As protein: CASSAPWTGLEEQYF.

This clonotype was seen a handful of times. One end of the junction does not line up with germline, which may come from a read error. The V gene is TRBV7-7, the J gene TRBJ2-5; D tentatively reads TRBD1 or TRBD2 (5 bases each). This CDR3 contains 15 residues. Germline lookup yields CDR1 SSHAT and CDR2 FNYEAQ (reference sequence). CDR3 in DNA: TGTGCTAGCAGCTTAGAGGGGAGCCACCAAGAGACCCAGTACTTC. It specifies CASSLEGSHQETQYF.

About this clonotype: This sequence may be a read error, since a much larger clone differs from it by one base. The J gene is TRBJ2-1, the V gene TRBV7-3; 8 bases are shared with TRBD2. With the DNA end fitting TRBJ2-7 better, the J assignment may be wrong. From germline, CDR1 is SGHTA and CDR2 FQGTGA. The CDR3 is made up of 15 amino acids. The chain's CDR3 is CASSTSSGGYNEQYF. The CDR3 region has the DNA TGTGCCAGCAGCACCTCCAGCGGGGGTTACAATGAGCAGTACTTC.

The chain couples TRBV20-1 to TRBJ2-7, with D possibly being TRBD2 (5 bases). Trimming took 4 bases from V and 6 from J, leaving 19 bases between them. Germline-derived CDR1 and CDR2 are DFQATT and SNEGSKA (reference sequence). The CDR3 is made up of 14 amino acids. CDR3: CSAKLSRTRLEQYF. The CDR3 region has the DNA TGCAGTGCTAAGCTTTCGCGAACTAGGCTCGAGCAGTACTTC.

Only a few counts were recorded for this clonotype. The J gene is TRBJ1-4, the V gene TRBV6-1; TRBD1 might be the D (5 bases). V was cut by 0 bases and J by 6 bases, with 11 bases left in between. The CDR3 loop spans 15 amino acids. Germline V gives CDR1 MNHNS, CDR2 SASEGT. CDR3 protein: CASSEASGMYEKLFF. In DNA, the CDR3 is TGTGCCAGCAGTGAAGCGTCAGGGATGTATGAAAAACTGTTTTTT.

The DNA of the CDR3 is TGTGCCACGGAACGAGCAGGGGCCTACGAGCAGTACTTC. Its translation: CATERAGAYEQYF. The chain couples TRBV6-2 or TRBV6-3 to TRBJ2-7; weak D call: TRBD1 (6 bases). This CDR3 comprises 13 residues. Germline CDR1 reads MNHEY; CDR2 reads SVGEGT. Trimming took off 10 bases at V and 2 bases at J, with 15 bases between the two ends.

The rearrangement joins TRBV12-3 or TRBV12-4 to TRBJ1-1; D call uncertain. This CDR3 has 13 amino acids. Trimming removed 3 bases at V and 5 bases at J, with 10 bases between. In DNA form, the CDR3 reads TGTGCCAGCAGTTTCAGTATGGGGACTGAAGCTTTCTTT. It translates to CASSFSMGTEAFF.